The clone carrying this TCR beta chain has just a few counts. The antigen remains unidentified. The data belong to a study of regulatory T cells in long-lasting Graves disease. J gave up 6 bases and V 0 bases, and 6 bases lay outside the gene matches. The CDR3 is 16 amino acids. Germline CDR1 and CDR2: SGHRS and YFSETQ. Time point of the sample: newly diagnosed GD, antithyroid drugs for less than 3 months. RNA from PBMCs was the source of the TCR library. Whole-study findings and limits: Newly diagnosed Graves' patients had higher TCR diversity than persistent ones.

Arm-PCR with iRepertoire HTBI primers amplified the CDR3 regions for these TCR beta libraries. TCRdb re-called the multiplex PCR reads with MiXCR, one entry per CDR3 protein. The data hold approximately 390,000 distinct CDR3 sequences, with about a sixth observed a single time. These same data were also listed under a study on T cells in Graves' hyperthyroidism and ophthalmopathy. This second study says: Graves' hyperthyroidism without ophthalmopathy progression within 18 months was termed stable. In simple terms, a model built on 13 V-J features told ophthalmopathy apart from stable hyperthyroidism.

J is TRBJ2-2 and V is TRBV5-1; TRBD1 matches 9 bases. The material was peripheral blood mononuclear cells (PBMCs), obtained at new diagnosis, from a patient treated with antithyroid drugs. The TCR was taken from a woman aged 18 to 35 with Graves disease. The CDR3: CASSLAGQGNSGELFF. As DNA, the CDR3 is TGCGCCAGCAGCTTGGCGGGACAGGGTAACTCCGGGGAGCTGTTTTTT.